What follows is one T cell receptor beta chain and its context. Sample-barcoded 5' priming and a J-beta primer mix drove a second PCR of roughly 6 to 12 cycles. TCRdb reprocessed the 5' RACE reads via MiXCR and lists one record per CDR3 protein. Of over a million distinct CDR3 sequences listed, more than 35% are singletons. The data were taken from a study of blood T cells in healthy people across ages. The germline gives CDR1 SGHRS, CDR2 YFSETQ. Trimming pared 4 bases from V and 4 bases from J, leaving 8 bases between. There are 13 residues in the CDR3. Peripheral blood was drawn, 7.5 to 10 milliliters per donor. PBMCs numbering at least 6 million were isolated per sample.

The chain couples TRBV5-1 to TRBJ2-2; D gene unclear. The origin of this receptor is an older woman in good health. The sample was blood. CDR3 DNA: TGCGCCAGCAGCCTCCACCGCACCGGGGAGCTGTTTTTT. Its protein product is CASSLHRTGELFF.